Only a few counts were recorded for the clone carrying this TCR beta chain. The antigen is undetermined. The data are from a study of CD8 T cells in ankylosing spondylitis. Libraries for TCR beta were made by quantitative 5'-RACE with molecular barcodes. TCRdb recomputed calls from the 5' RACE reads with MiXCR, one row per CDR3 protein. This sample carries about 750,000 distinct CDR3 sequences, 15% to 20% of them seen once, and the ten largest clones take under 20%. Study-level points and caveats: Matched ankylosing spondylitis synovial fluid reportedly contained a significantly enriched population of disease-linked clones. Seemingly distinctive of ankylosing spondylitis blood was a TCR beta motif formed by eight highly homologous variants.

The germline CDR1 and CDR2 sequences are MNHNS and SASEGT. V lost 6 bases and J lost 3; bases outside the gene matches: 6. The CDR3 spans 14 residues. V is TRBV6-1 and J is TRBJ2-7, with 9 positions matching TRBD1. Specimen: blood, either unsorted or a sorted T cell fraction (not recorded which). The receptor's source is a male donor with ankylosing spondylitis. This CDR3 is CASSGQGPYYEQYF. CDR3 DNA sequence: TGTGCCAGCAGCGGACAGGGGCCTTACTACGAGCAGTACTTC.